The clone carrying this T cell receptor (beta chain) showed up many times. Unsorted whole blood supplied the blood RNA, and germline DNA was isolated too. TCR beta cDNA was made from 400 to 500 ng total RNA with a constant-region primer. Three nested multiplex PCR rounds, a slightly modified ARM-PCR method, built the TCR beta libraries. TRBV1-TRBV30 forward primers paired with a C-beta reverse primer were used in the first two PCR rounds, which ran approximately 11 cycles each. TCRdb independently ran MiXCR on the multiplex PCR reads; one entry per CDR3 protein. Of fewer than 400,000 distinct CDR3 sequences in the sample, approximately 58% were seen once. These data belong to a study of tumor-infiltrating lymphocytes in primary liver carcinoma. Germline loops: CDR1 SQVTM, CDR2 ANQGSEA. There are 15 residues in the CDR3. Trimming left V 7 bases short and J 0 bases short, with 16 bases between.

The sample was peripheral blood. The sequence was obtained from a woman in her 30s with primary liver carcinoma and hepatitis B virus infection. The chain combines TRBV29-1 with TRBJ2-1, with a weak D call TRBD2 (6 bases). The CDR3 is CSGEWSGSSYNEQFF. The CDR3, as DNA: TGCAGCGGGGAATGGTCCGGGAGCTCCTACAATGAGCAGTTCTTC.